Listed below are T cell receptor beta chains from one sample, sequenced in a study of type 1 regulatory T cells. The antigens these receptors bind are not known. One entry per CDR3 protein results from TCRdb running MiXCR on the reads. The profile shows tens of thousands of distinct CDR3 sequences, less than 25% of them singletons. Sequenced input: cultured type 1 regulatory T (Tr1) cells, either the whole culture or a sorted fraction (not recorded which). All receptors come from a human donor in good health. The CDR3 runs from the conserved cysteine through the conserved F or W. Each record gives: CDR3 protein, V gene, J gene.

CASSSGSGLETQYF	TRBV5-1	TRBJ2-5
CSVTSGGTDTQYF	TRBV29-1	TRBJ2-3
CASSLTGRSGNTIYF	TRBV12-3/TRBV12-4	TRBJ1-3
CASSGGQFRTGELFF	TRBV2	TRBJ2-2
CASSIGNQPQHF	TRBV12-3/TRBV12-4	TRBJ1-5
CASGFTDTQYF	TRBV25-1	TRBJ2-3
CASSQAGGDGELFF	TRBV3-1	TRBJ2-2
CASSRLAGRTDTQYF	TRBV3-1	TRBJ2-3
CASSYRLGPDTQYF	TRBV6-5	TRBJ2-3
CASSFLLAGGLHNEQFF	TRBV7-2	TRBJ2-1
CASSYEQYF	TRBV6-2/TRBV6-3	TRBJ2-7
CASSQGTGANVLTF	TRBV7-2	TRBJ2-6
CASNPGTAETQYF	TRBV12-3/TRBV12-4	TRBJ2-5
CSERGTSFSDTQYF	TRBV20-1	TRBJ2-3
CASSLGQGEYEQYF	TRBV5-4	TRBJ2-7
CASSESNSGTETQETQYF	TRBV25-1	TRBJ2-5
CASSPEVPPREAFF	TRBV12-3/TRBV12-4	TRBJ1-1
CASSLLLTDTQYF	TRBV5-1	TRBJ2-3
CSIDASGSEQYF	TRBV29-1	TRBJ2-7
CASSLADTGELFF	TRBV5-1	TRBJ2-2
CASSPGQGIFTLNQPQHF	TRBV12-3/TRBV12-4	TRBJ1-5
CASSFAGSSYEQYF	TRBV5-1	TRBJ2-7
CSTTGAHEQYF	TRBV20-1	TRBJ2-7
CAISELDGSYNEQFF	TRBV10-3	TRBJ2-1
CASSQDSSSRGKNIQYF	TRBV3-1	TRBJ2-4
CASSSADINEKLFF	TRBV5-1	TRBJ1-4
CSVGGQPNTEAFF	TRBV29-1	TRBJ1-1
CASSLGAGQDSNQPQHF	TRBV7-9	TRBJ1-5
CASSETGLYGYTF	TRBV18	TRBJ1-2